This paragraph covers one TCR beta chain sequence. This clonotype was seen repeatedly, ten times or more. The specificity of this receptor is unknown. No much larger clone exists at a distance of one base, and base qualities are not known. The data derive from a study of neurological immune-mediated disorders (dated by TCRdb to the late 2010s). With respect to the entire study: Among the 35 or so multiple sclerosis patients, approximately 30 had relapsing-remitting MS and 3 had secondary progressive MS. The cohort was made up of some 70 subjects, consisting of 15 or so HAM/TSP patients, 34 multiple sclerosis patients and 20 healthy controls. Alongside PBMC samples, the set of some 98 TCR-beta libraries contained longitudinal samples, technical triplicates, and paired CD4+ and CD8+ T-cell subsets that had been sorted. The study compared peripheral blood TCR-beta repertoires of HTLV-I-associated myelopathy (HAM/TSP) patients, multiple sclerosis patients and healthy controls using UMI-based sequencing.

TCR libraries for sorted subsets were made from 800,000 to 1,000,000 sorted CD4+ or CD8+ T cells. The multiple sclerosis patients were enrolled in a US clinical protocol that used magnetic resonance imaging to evaluate disease progression. Peripheral blood underwent Ficoll-Hypaque density gradient centrifugation to isolate PBMCs, which were then cryopreserved in liquid nitrogen. Paired sorted CD4+ and CD8+ subsets came from healthy controls, HAM/TSP patients and MS patients. The paper as a whole reports these results and caveats: The highest TCR clonal expansion was observed in HAM/TSP patients, whereas the lowest was observed in MS patients, even when compared with healthy controls. The MS cluster showed no association with clinical or MRI features, and the authors stated that larger cohorts are needed. Repertoires from 18 of 34 MS patients were grouped by phylogenetic analysis into a cluster of related CDR3 sequences, suggesting a possible repertoire-level signature. Expanded clones from different subjects shared no identical CDR3 amino acid sequences, which suggests that TCR-beta repertoires were private in all groups.

cDNA was synthesized by template-switch 5'RACE using a primer with a 10-nucleotide random unique molecular identifier that tagged each TCR transcript. Over 200 million TCR-beta sequences, covering 15-18 subjects, were produced in each sequencing run. The RNeasy kit was used to extract total RNA. The KAPA Real-time Library Amplification kit was used to amplify TCR-beta VDJ regions with primers for the TCR constant region and the 5'RACE anchor. Sample indexes and Illumina adaptors were added in a first PCR, and a second PCR then increased library yield. After Ampure bead purification, the TCR product of roughly 650 bp was size-selected on a 2% E-gel SizeSelection system. Library quality was checked on a Bioanalyzer, concentration was measured with Qubit, and libraries were quantified with the Kapa Library Quantification kit before pooling. An Illumina HiSeq 2500 sequenced the libraries paired-end 2 x 150 bp. To increase sequence diversity, about 24-32% phiX was spiked into each library pool. The authors' pipeline ran thus. Quality-filtered reads were processed with the UMI-based MiGEC pipeline, which removed over 75% of raw TCR sequences during error correction. VDJ genes were aligned to IMGT germline references, and each clonotype was defined by a unique CDR3 amino acid sequence together with V-J genes. Clonal expansion, Shannon diversity and CDR3 relatedness (CalcPairwiseDistances, ClusterSamples) were evaluated with VDJtools, and phylogenetic trees were built with CLCbio workbench. Expanded clones were defined as having at least 8 unique UMIs, based on coefficient-of-variation modelling across technical triplicates. Using fastp trimming at Q25 and MiXCR clonotype assembly, TCRdb reanalyzed the public sequencing data and kept in-frame beta chains. Entries that share a CDR3 protein sequence are merged under the most common genes and DNA. The V and J calls were determined by TCRdb, not by the authors. This sample is represented by tens of thousands of distinct CDR3 sequences; about 4.2% of them were singletons. Roughly 2% of the sample lies in the top ten.

CDR1 and CDR2 are drawn from the germline V gene: KGHSH, LQKENI. From its cysteine to its phenylalanine, the CDR3 spans 18 amino acids. The retained sequence is limited to the CDR3, 54 bases, with the frame set at the first base. From V the trimming removes 2 bases and from J it removes 3 bases, while the gene matches leave 12 bases of the junction unaccounted for. The material sequenced was CD4+ T cells from blood. Recombination connected TRBV18 to TRBJ2-1; a stretch of 8 junction bases matches TRBD2. This clonotype was sampled from a woman aged 40 to 50 with multiple sclerosis. The encoded CDR3 is CASSPTLAGPAGYNEQFF. The nucleotide sequence reads as follows: TGTGCCAGCTCACCAACCCTAGCGGGCCCCGCGGGCTACAATGAGCAGTTCTTC.